This T cell receptor beta chain was found in a study of blood T cell repertoires in COVID-19. The CDR3 sequence is 15 residues long. Germline CDR1 is GTSNPN and CDR2 is SVGIG (reference sequence). The V gene lost 2 bases and the J gene lost 6 bases, with 20 bases spanning the gap. Per the study methods: Scientists estimated how many nucleated cells there were by amplifying reference gene primers. Profiled with immunoSEQ multiplex PCR; TCRdb holds only in-frame clones, not every one. D and trimming were read from the DNA, whereas the V and J calls and clone size are those reported in that table. Of roughly 360,000 clones in the sample, 81% were seen once.

The material sequenced was peripheral blood. The chain uses TRBV30 and TRBJ2-7; D might be TRBD1 (6 bases). This receptor was obtained from a human donor with acute or convalescent COVID-19. The donor label of this sample is uncertain. The CDR3 DNA reads TGTGCCTGGAGTCCTCCAGGGGAACACGCGGGCGAGCAGTACTTC. Protein: CAWSPPGEHAGEQYF.